Shown below are 20 T cell receptor beta chains from a single sample sequenced in a study of identical twins. In TCRdb, the 5' RACE reads were re-called with MiXCR into one record per CDR3 protein. Of around 1.7 million distinct CDR3 sequences listed, roughly a third are singletons. The specimen was cord blood. Source of these receptors: a newborn girl in good health.

This clonotype came up once. The chain combines TRBV20-1 with TRBJ2-1; D possibly corresponds to TRBD2 (6 bases). This CDR3 has 13 residues. Per the germline V gene, CDR1 is DFQATT and CDR2 is SNEGSKA (reference sequence). V lost 4 bases, J lost 3 bases, and 10 bases lay in between. DNA for the CDR3: TGCAGTGCTACCCGGGACTTCTACAATGAGCAGTTCTTC. The encoded protein is CSATRDFYNEQFF.

In its sample, this clonotype was seen a few times. The rearrangement links TRBV6-5 to TRBJ2-5; D possibly matches TRBD1 or TRBD2 (5 bases each). V lost 6 bases, J lost 11 bases, and 13 bases lay in between. Germline CDR1 reads MNHEY; CDR2 reads SVGAGI. The CDR3 is 11 residues long. In DNA form, the CDR3 reads TGTGCCAGCAGCAACGGCAGGGAGCAGTACTTC. The encoded protein is CASSNGREQYF.

This chain connects TRBV2 to TRBJ2-5; no firm D call. This CDR3 is built from 13 residues. V was clipped by 7 bases and J by 5 bases, with 14 bases between them. The germline gives CDR1 SNHLY, CDR2 FYNNEI. The CDR3 nucleotides read TGTGCCAGCATTTATGACGGACGGGAGACCCAGTACTTC. Protein: CASIYDGRETQYF.

Comments on this clonotype: A read error is likely here: a far larger clone is one base away. V usage is TRBV12-3 or TRBV12-4 and J usage is TRBJ2-5; D ambiguous. CDR3 length equals 12 residues. The CDR3 loop is CTSSLVLETQYF. CDR3 in DNA: TGTACCAGCAGTTTAGTGCTGGAGACCCAGTACTTC.

The J gene is TRBJ2-5, the V gene TRBV12-3 or TRBV12-4, with 13 bases matching TRBD2. The CDR3 loop spans 15 amino acids. The trim removed 3 bases at V and 8 bases at J, leaving 6 bases unmatched. The CDR3 reads CASSFGTSGVRTQYF. DNA for the CDR3: TGTGCCAGCAGTTTCGGGACTAGCGGGGTGCGAACCCAGTACTTC.

V gene TRBV29-1 combines with J gene TRBJ2-5, with D unclear. Trimming stripped 6 bases from V and 11 bases from J, with 22 bases between. Germline CDR1 is SQVTM and CDR2 is ANQGSEA. The CDR3 runs 13 residues. The CDR3 DNA sequence: TGCAGCGTGAAGGGAAAGCGCTACAATGAGCAGTACTTC. This sequence encodes CSVKGKRYNEQYF.

For this clonotype: One end of the junction does not line up with germline, which may come from a read error. The gene calls are TRBV20-1 and TRBJ2-1, with 7 bases aligning to TRBD1. The CDR3 covers 15 residues. CDR1 and CDR2 from the germline V gene are DFQATT and SNEGSKA (reference sequence). DNA of the CDR3: TGCAGTGCTACTCAAATGACAGGGCCCTACAATGAGCAGATCTTC. Its protein is CSATQMTGPYNEQIF.

This chain links TRBV6-6 with TRBJ1-1; 7 bases map to TRBD1. CDR1 is MNHNY, CDR2 SVGAGI, per germline (reference sequence). This CDR3 is built from 14 residues. Unmatched junction bases numbered 10, after V lost 8 bases and J lost 4 bases. CDR3 loop: CASAHQGVATEAFF. The CDR3 DNA reads as TGTGCCAGCGCCCATCAGGGGGTGGCCACTGAAGCTTTCTTT.

The genes are TRBV10-3 and TRBJ1-1; D gene ambiguous. V was shortened by 3 bases and J by 11 bases, with 13 bases between the two germline ends. The germline V gene has CDR1 ENHRY and CDR2 SYGVKD. The CDR3 is 12 residues long. DNA of the CDR3: TGTGCCATCAGTGAAAGGAAGGGAGGCGCTTTCTTT. It is translated as CAISERKGGAFF.

J is TRBJ2-3 and V is TRBV29-1, with D maybe TRBD1 (6 bases). V lost 1 base, J lost 8 bases, and 19 bases lay in between. This CDR3 region has 15 residues. Germline V lookup: CDR1 SQVTM, CDR2 ANQGSEA. CDR3: CSVEATGSATFTQYF. The CDR3 bases are TGCAGCGTTGAAGCTACAGGGTCCGCCACTTTTACGCAGTATTTT.

In its sample, this clonotype was seen many times. The DNA is left out, because the CDR3 cannot be placed on it with certainty; the CDR3 is given as TCRdb lists it. The rearrangement uses TRBV10-3 and TRBJ2-3; the D call in the table, TRBD2, was not verified against the DNA. Per the germline V gene, CDR1 is ENHRY and CDR2 is SYGVKD. The CDR3 is 15 residues long, counting both termini. CDR3 in amino acids: CAISPTGGTLGTQYF.

This clonotype was counted many times. The chain has TRBV4-2 and TRBJ1-2; no clear D gene. This CDR3 is 13 amino acids long. CDR1 is LGHNA and CDR2 is YNFKEQ in the germline V gene. V was trimmed by 5 bases and J by 5 bases, leaving 12 bases between them. The CDR3 here is CASSSDLFYGYTF. The DNA of the CDR3 is TGTGCCAGCAGCTCGGACCTTTTTTATGGCTACACCTTC.

The chain carries TRBV28 and TRBJ2-4, with D perhaps matching TRBD1 (6 bases). Trimming removed 6 bases at V and 3 bases at J, with 15 bases between. Germline V gene data show CDR1 as MDHEN and CDR2 as SYDVKM. The CDR3 has 15 amino acids. The CDR3 loop is CASRATGTGKNIQYF. DNA of the CDR3: TGTGCCAGCAGGGCAACAGGGACGGGCAAAAACATTCAGTACTTC.

In nucleotides, the CDR3 is TGCGCCAGCAGCTTTAAGGTCCAAGAGACCCAGTACTTC. Translated, it gives CASSFKVQETQYF. This chain uses TRBV5-1 with TRBJ2-5; D gene uncertain. CDR3 length: 13 amino acids. The germline gives CDR1 SGHRS, CDR2 YFSETQ. Trimming removed 2 bases at V and 1 base at J, with 6 bases between.

The chain joins TRBV7-8 to TRBJ1-5; no clear D gene. Germline V gene sequence: CDR1 SGHVS, CDR2 FQNEAQ. V lost 5 bases, J lost 4 bases, and 15 bases lay in between. The CDR3 consists of 15 residues. CDR3 sequence: CASSPVPYPNQPQHF. DNA for the CDR3: TGTGCCAGCAGCCCGGTCCCCTACCCGAATCAGCCCCAGCATTTT.

The V gene is TRBV6-2 or TRBV6-3, the J gene TRBJ2-6, with D maybe TRBD2 (6 bases). Trimming took off 4 bases at V and 2 bases at J, with 9 bases between the two ends. Germline lookup yields CDR1 MNHEY and CDR2 SVGEGT. There are 15 residues in the CDR3. The CDR3 here is CASSCGGTGANVLTF. CDR3 coding DNA: TGTGCCAGCAGTTGTGGGGGGACTGGGGCCAACGTCCTGACTTTC.

This clonotype was picked up many times. The rearrangement joins TRBV27 to TRBJ2-7; TRBD2 matches at 10 bases. This CDR3 spans 14 amino acids. J was trimmed by 3 bases and V by 4 bases; bases with no gene match: 3. Germline values: CDR1 MNHEY, CDR2 SMNVEV (reference sequence). The CDR3 region is CASSWASGSYEQYF. CDR3 DNA: TGTGCCAGCAGTTGGGCTAGCGGGAGCTACGAGCAGTACTTC.

The chain couples TRBV21-1 to TRBJ1-2; the table's D call, TRBD1, has no DNA check behind it. TRBV21-1 is shown as a pseudogene. The CDR3 is 14 residues long. The CDR3 loop reads CASSKVGQVYGYTF. CDR3 coding DNA: TGTGCCAGCAGCAAAGTGGGACAGGTCTATGGCTACACCTTC.

This clonotype occurred once. This chain links TRBV29-1 with TRBJ2-1, with 9 bases matching TRBD2. The CDR3 runs to 12 residues. Trimming cost V 4 bases and J 9 bases; bases outside gene matches: 4. In germline, CDR1 is SQVTM, CDR2 ANQGSEA. CDR3 amino acids: CSVGGRAGEQFF. CDR3 bases: TGCAGCGTTGGCGGGAGGGCCGGTGAGCAGTTCTTC.

This clonotype was seen only a few times. The rearrangement joins TRBV4-2 to TRBJ2-5; D call uncertain. The CDR3 loop spans 14 amino acids. V dropped 3 bases and J dropped 3 bases, with 11 bases sitting between them. Germline values: CDR1 LGHNA, CDR2 YNFKEQ. The CDR3 nucleotides read TGTGCCAGCAGCCAGGAAACCGTAAAAGAGACCCAGTACTTC. Protein product: CASSQETVKETQYF.